The clone carrying this T cell receptor beta chain was counted ten times or more. Its matching antigen is unknown. This sample is drawn from a study of HIV-infected children after antiretroviral therapy interruption. The overall study: Continuous-treatment children had median age 8 years, interruption approximately 9.9 years. Weeks 0, 12, interruption end (24 or 48), and about 3 years post-study gave interruption-arm samples. Samples from the continuous-treatment group were taken at weeks 0, 48 and 150. Study conclusions and caveats: After treatment interruption started, naive CD4+ CDR3 overlap across time points dropped.

CDR3 length equals 15 residues. V lost 6 bases and J 5 bases, leaving 19 bases between the germline ends. CDR1 and CDR2 from the germline V gene are KGHSH and LQKENI. The treatment was: PENTA 11 planned treatment interruption arm or continuous ART arm. A 3' RACE protocol on RNA, with unique molecular identifiers, produced the TCR library. MiXCR was run by TCRdb on the 3' RACE reads, yielding one entry per CDR3 protein. The data contain about 89,000 distinct CDR3 sequences, around 6.9% of them singletons. The sequences come from CD45RA+ CD4+ T cells from PBMCs, pooled from several time points, collected from a donor given antiretroviral therapy, either interrupted or continuous. Stated subset: naive CD4+ CD45RA+ CD45RO- T cells. The rearrangement joins TRBV18 to TRBJ1-1; D remains ambiguous. This TCR came from a pool of human donors with HIV. As DNA, the CDR3 is TGTGCCAGCTCCGGGGAACGGGGAAGGAAGACTGAAGCTTTCTTT. This sequence encodes CASSGERGRKTEAFF.